The 11 T cell receptor beta chains below all came from one sample that was sequenced in a study of T-cell memory formation after mild COVID-19. TCRdb reanalysed the 5' RACE reads using MiXCR and keeps one entry per CDR3 protein. Altogether about 82,000 distinct CDR3 sequences are present, roughly 13% being singletons, with the ten largest covering 41%. Specimen: PBMCs or a T cell subset sorted from them (not recorded which). The receptors originated from a man aged 18 to 30 who had mild COVID-19 (a few samples of this study predate the infection). Cell type and time point are not known.

The chain joins TRBV7-8 to TRBJ1-4, with D unclear. Germline V gene data show CDR1 as SGHVS and CDR2 as FQNEAQ. V lost 3 bases to trimming and J lost 4 bases, with 9 bases between them. This CDR3 region has 14 residues. The CDR3 coding sequence is TGTGCCAGCAGCTTCTCGTTCCGTAATGAAAAACTGTTTTTT. Protein: CASSFSFRNEKLFF.

The rearrangement links TRBV28 to TRBJ2-3; 7 bases map to TRBD2. The junction had 3 bases not matched to a gene; V was cut back by 3 bases and J by 0 bases. CDR1 MDHEN and CDR2 SYDVKM come from the germline V gene. CDR3 length: 15 residues. The CDR3 reads CASSFGRESTDTQYF. The CDR3 bases are TGTGCCAGCAGTTTTGGGAGGGAGAGCACAGATACGCAGTATTTT.

V usage is TRBV9 and J usage is TRBJ2-7; D is unclear. Trimming shortened V by 2 bases and J by 3 bases, and 15 bases separated the two germline ends. CDR1 SGDLS and CDR2 YYNGEE come from the germline V gene. This CDR3 contains 15 residues. In DNA, the CDR3 is TGTGCCAGCAGCGTTGCCCCCGGACCGATCTACGAGCAGTACTTC. Translation gives CASSVAPGPIYEQYF.

The chain carries TRBV10-3 and TRBJ2-7, with D perhaps TRBD1 (5 bases). CDR3 size: 13 residues. Germline V gene lookup returns CDR1 ENHRY and CDR2 SYGVKD. V was clipped by 3 bases and J by 3 bases, with 9 bases between them. The CDR3 sequence: CAISDKGDYEQYV. The CDR3 nucleotides read TGTGCCATCAGTGATAAAGGGGACTACGAGCAGTACGTC.

The rearrangement links TRBV29-1 to TRBJ1-1; D perhaps matches TRBD1 (5 bases). Germline CDR1 is SQVTM and CDR2 is ANQGSEA. V dropped 2 bases and J dropped 11 bases, with 18 bases sitting between them. CDR3 length: 13 residues. CDR3 DNA: TGCAGCGTTGAAATCGGACACCGAGGGAATGCTTTCTTT. Protein: CSVEIGHRGNAFF.

This clonotype was seen more than once but under ten times. The V gene is TRBV24-1, the J gene TRBJ2-1, with a weak D call TRBD1 (5 bases). Per germline, CDR1 KGHDR and CDR2 SFDVKD. This CDR3 region has 16 residues. V was shortened by 2 bases and J by 4 bases, with 14 bases between the two germline ends. In DNA, the CDR3 is TGTGCCACCAGTGATTCGACAGCAAACAGGTACAATGAGCAGTTCTTC. Translation: CATSDSTANRYNEQFF.

The gene calls are TRBV4-1 and TRBJ2-1; the D is unclear. This CDR3 comprises 17 residues. The V end was cut by 2 bases, the J end by 1 base, with 15 bases between. The germline gives CDR1 MGHRA, CDR2 YSYEKL. In DNA, the CDR3 is TGCGCCAGCAGCCAACCCCCTCGGTCTGAATCCTACAATGAGCAGTTCTTC. Translated, it gives CASSQPPRSESYNEQFF.

This clonotype was picked up a small number of times. Here the CDR3 reads CASRPGGSYGYTF. In DNA form, the CDR3 reads TGCGCCAGCAGACCGGGAGGTAGCTATGGCTACACCTTC. The rearrangement uses TRBV4-3 and TRBJ1-2, with no clear D. This CDR3 is 13 amino acids long. V lost 6 bases and J lost 4, with 12 bases in between. Germline V gene lookup returns CDR1 LGHNA and CDR2 YSLEER.

Only a few counts were recorded for this clonotype. The V call is TRBV9, the J call TRBJ2-6; D is possibly TRBD1 (5 bases). The CDR3 runs 15 residues. Germline V gene sequence: CDR1 SGDLS, CDR2 YYNGEE. Trimming removed 3 bases from V and 4 bases from J, with 11 bases in between. The CDR3 region is CASSEGWSGANVLTF. The CDR3 DNA reads as TGTGCCAGCAGCGAGGGGTGGTCCGGGGCCAACGTCCTGACTTTC.

J is TRBJ2-3 and V is TRBV7-3, with unresolved D. The CDR3 length is 17 residues. V lost 5 bases and J lost 0, with 18 bases in between. CDR1 and CDR2 from the germline V gene are SGHTA and FQGTGA. This CDR3 reads CASSLSFLRPSTDTQYF. In nucleotides, the CDR3 is TGTGCCAGCAGCCTCTCGTTCCTTCGACCTAGCACAGATACGCAGTATTTT.

Worth noting for this clonotype: Relative to the germline gene, one junction end is altered; a read error may explain this. This chain uses TRBV9 with TRBJ1-5; 7 bases are shared with TRBD1. The length of the CDR3 is 22 residues. Germline V gene data show CDR1 as SGDLS and CDR2 as YYNGEE. The CDR3 DNA follows: TGTGCCAGCAGAGTAGGGGCAACGTCACGGACCGGGACAGCGGATAGCAATCAGCCCCAGCATTTT. This gives the protein CASRVGATSRTGTADSNQPQHF.